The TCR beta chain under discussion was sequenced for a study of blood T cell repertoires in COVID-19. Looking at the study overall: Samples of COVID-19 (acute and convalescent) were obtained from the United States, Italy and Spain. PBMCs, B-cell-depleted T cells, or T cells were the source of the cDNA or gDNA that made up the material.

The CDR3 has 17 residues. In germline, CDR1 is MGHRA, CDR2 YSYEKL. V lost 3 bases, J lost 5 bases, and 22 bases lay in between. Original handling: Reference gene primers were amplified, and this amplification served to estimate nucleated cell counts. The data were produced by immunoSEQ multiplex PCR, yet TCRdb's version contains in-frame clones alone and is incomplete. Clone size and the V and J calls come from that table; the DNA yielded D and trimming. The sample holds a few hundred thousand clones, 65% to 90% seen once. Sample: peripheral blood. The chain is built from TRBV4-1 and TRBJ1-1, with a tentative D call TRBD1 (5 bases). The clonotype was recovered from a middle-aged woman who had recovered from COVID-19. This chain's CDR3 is CASSQGILGGGRTEAFF. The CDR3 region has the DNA TGCGCCAGCAGCCAGGGGATACTGGGGGGGGGTCGGACTGAAGCTTTCTTT.